This T cell receptor (beta chain) stems from a study of PD-1 blockade in classical Hodgkin lymphoma. Study-wide points: Whatever underlies the repertoire differences (possibly disease activity or prior therapy) remains undefined. It was CD4+ TCR diversity, not CD8+, that rose significantly by C4D1. Complete responders possessed baseline diversity comparable to newly diagnosed patients.

Data came from immunoSEQ multiplex PCR; TCRdb stores just in-frame clones and leaves some out. The repertoire has 95,000 or so clones, approximately 88% of them found once; the top ten carry more than 9%. All the patients suffered relapse after autologous stem cell transplantation, and brentuximab vedotin exposure differed. On this clone: Its target is not known.

The clonotype originates from a human donor with classical Hodgkin lymphoma. This material consisted of peripheral blood mononuclear cells (PBMCs), taken at baseline.

The CDR3 bases are TGTGCCAGCAGCTTACCCTACAATGAGCAGTTCTTC. The encoded protein is CASSLPYNEQFF. The chain has TRBV11-1 and TRBJ2-1, with D unresolved. The V and J ends lost 2 bases and 2 bases respectively, with 1 base between them. This CDR3 is 12 amino acids long. Germline V gives CDR1 SGHAT, CDR2 FQDESV (reference sequence). The full variable domain, with the rest looked up from reference TRBV11-1 and TRBJ2-1, is EAEVAQSPRYKITEKSQAVAFWCDPISGHATLYWYRQILGQGPELLVQFQDESVVDDSQLPKDRFSAERLKGVDSTLKIQPAELGDSAMYLCASSLPYNEQFFGPGTRLTVL.